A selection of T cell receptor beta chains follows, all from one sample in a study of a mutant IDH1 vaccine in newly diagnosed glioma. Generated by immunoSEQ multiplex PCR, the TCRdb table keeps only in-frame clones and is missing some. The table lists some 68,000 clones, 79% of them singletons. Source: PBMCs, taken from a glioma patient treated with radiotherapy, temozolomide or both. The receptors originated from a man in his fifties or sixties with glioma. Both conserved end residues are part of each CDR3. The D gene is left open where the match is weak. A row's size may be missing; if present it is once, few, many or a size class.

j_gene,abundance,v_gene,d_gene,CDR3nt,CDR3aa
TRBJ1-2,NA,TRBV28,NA,TGTGCCAGCAGTTTATCCTCCAGGGTGGGCTACACCTTC,CASSLSSRVGYTF
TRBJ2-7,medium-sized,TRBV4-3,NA,TGCGCCAGCAGCCAAGAGCGACAGCCCTCCTACGAGCAGTACTTC,CASSQERQPSYEQYF
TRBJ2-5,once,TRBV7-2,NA,TGTGCCAGCAGCTTTTTAACGGAGACCCAGTACTTC,CASSFLTETQYF
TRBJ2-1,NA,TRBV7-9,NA,TGTGCCAGCAGCTGGGGGGTGGGGGAGCAGTTCTTC,CASSWGVGEQFF
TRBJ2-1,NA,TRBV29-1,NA,TGCAGCGTTGAAGGCGGGGACCTCTCCTACAATGAGCAGTTCTTC,CSVEGGDLSYNEQFF
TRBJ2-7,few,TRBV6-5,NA,TGTGCCAGTTGGGCGTTCTCCTACGAGCAGTACTTC,CASWAFSYEQYF
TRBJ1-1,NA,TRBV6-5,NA,TGTGCCAGCAGACGAACAGGGCTAACTGAAGCTTTCTTT,CASRRTGLTEAFF
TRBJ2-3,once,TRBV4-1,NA,TGCGCCAGCAGCCAAGACCAGGGGTTAGATACGCAGTATTTT,CASSQDQGLDTQYF
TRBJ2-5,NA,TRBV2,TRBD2,TGTGCCAGCCGAGGGGCTAGCGGAGAAGAGACCCAGTACTTC,CASRGASGEETQYF
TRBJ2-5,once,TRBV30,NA,TGTGCCTGGACAGGACAAGCCCAAGAGACCCAGTACTTC,CAWTGQAQETQYF
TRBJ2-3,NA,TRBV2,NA,TGTGCCAGCAGTGAGGGAGCGACGGCGCAGTATTTT,CASSEGATAQYF
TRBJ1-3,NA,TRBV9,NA,TGTGCCAGCAGTCGAGAACCGGGTTCGGACACCATATATTTT,CASSREPGSDTIYF
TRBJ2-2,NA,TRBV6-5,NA,TGTGCCAGCAGTTACTCCCAGCCTTGGGGGGAGCTGTTTTTT,CASSYSQPWGELFF
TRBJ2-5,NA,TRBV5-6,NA,TGTGCCAGCAGCTTGAGATACCAAGAGACCCAGTACTTC,CASSLRYQETQYF
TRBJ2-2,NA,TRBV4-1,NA,TGCGCCAGCAGCCCCCTTGGCACACTAAACACCGGGGAGCTGTTTTTT,CASSPLGTLNTGELFF
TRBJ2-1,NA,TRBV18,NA,TGTGCCAGCTCAGGTCAAGGATCGGGACTCCCCAATGAGCAGTTCTTC,CASSGQGSGLPNEQFF
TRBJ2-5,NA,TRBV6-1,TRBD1,TGTGCCAGCAGTGAAAGGGCAGGGGGAGAGACCCAGTACTTC,CASSERAGGETQYF
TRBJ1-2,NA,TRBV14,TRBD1,TGTGCCAGCAGCCAACCAGGGGGATTCTATGGCTACACCTTC,CASSQPGGFYGYTF
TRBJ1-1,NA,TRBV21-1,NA,TGTGCCAGCAGGTGGTTATGGAACACTGAAGCTTTCTTT,CASRWLWNTEAFF
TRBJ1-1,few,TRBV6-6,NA,TGTGCCAGCAGCCCCAGGGATGAAGCTTTCTTT,CASSPRDEAFF
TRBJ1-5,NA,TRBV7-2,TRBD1,TGTGCCAGCAGCTCACAGGGGGGAAATCAGCCCCAGCATTTT,CASSSQGGNQPQHF
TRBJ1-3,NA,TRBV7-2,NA,TGTGCCAGCAGCCCCGCCGGGACGAACTCTGGAAACACCATATATTTT,CASSPAGTNSGNTIYF
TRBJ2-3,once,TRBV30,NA,TGTGCCTGGAGTGAGAGAGACACAGATACGCAGTATTTT,CAWSERDTDTQYF
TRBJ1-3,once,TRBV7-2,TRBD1,TGTGCCAGCAGACCGACAGGGGGCCGGAACACCATATATTTT,CASRPTGGRNTIYF
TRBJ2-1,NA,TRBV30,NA,TGTGCCTGGAGTAGATGGGAGGTGCCCAATGAGCAGTTCTTC,CAWSRWEVPNEQFF
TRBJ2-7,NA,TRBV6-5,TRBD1,TGTGCCAGCAGTTACCCGAAGGACAGGGGAGGCTATGAGCAGTACTTC,CASSYPKDRGGYEQYF
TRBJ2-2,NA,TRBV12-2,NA,TGTGCAAGTCGCTTAAGGGACAGGGGGACCGGGGAGCTGTTTTTT,CASRLRDRGTGELFF
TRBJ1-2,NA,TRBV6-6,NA,TGTGCCAGCGGAGGGCAACTAGAGCACTATGGCTACACCTTC,CASGGQLEHYGYTF
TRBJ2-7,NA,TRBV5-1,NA,TGCGCCAGCAGCTTGGGGGGTTCGTCCTACGAGCAGTACTTC,CASSLGGSSYEQYF
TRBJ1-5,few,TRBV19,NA,TGTGCCAGTAGCCGAGTCCCCGATCAGCCCCAGCATTTT,CASSRVPDQPQHF
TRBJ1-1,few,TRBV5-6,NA,TGTGCCAGCAGCTACACAGCTGAAGCTTTCTTT,CASSYTAEAFF